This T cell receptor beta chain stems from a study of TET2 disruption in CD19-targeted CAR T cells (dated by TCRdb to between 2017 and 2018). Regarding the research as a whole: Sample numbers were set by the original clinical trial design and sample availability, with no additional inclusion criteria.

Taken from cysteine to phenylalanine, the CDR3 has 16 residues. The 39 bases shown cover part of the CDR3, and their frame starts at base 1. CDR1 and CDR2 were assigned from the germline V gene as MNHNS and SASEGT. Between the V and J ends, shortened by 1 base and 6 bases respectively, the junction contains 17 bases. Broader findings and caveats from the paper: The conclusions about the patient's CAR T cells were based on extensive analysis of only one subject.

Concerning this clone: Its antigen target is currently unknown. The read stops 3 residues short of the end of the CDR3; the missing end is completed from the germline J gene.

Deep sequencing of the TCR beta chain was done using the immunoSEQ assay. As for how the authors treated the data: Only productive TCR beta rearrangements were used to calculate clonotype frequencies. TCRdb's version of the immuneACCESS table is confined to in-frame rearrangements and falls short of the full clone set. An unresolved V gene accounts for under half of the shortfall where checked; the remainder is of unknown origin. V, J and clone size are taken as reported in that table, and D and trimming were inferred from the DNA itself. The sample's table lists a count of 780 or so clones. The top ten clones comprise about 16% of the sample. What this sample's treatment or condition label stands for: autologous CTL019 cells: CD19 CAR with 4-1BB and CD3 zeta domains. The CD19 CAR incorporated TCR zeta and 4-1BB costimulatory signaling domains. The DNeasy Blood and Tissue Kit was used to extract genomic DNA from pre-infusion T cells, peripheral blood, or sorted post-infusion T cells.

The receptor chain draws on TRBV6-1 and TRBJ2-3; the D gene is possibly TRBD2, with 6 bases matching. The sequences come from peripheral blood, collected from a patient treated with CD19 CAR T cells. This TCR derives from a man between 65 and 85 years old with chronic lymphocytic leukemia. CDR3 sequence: CASSEGGGGVADTQYF. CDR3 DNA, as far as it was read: TGTGCCAGCAGTGAAGGTGGTGGCGGGGTCGCGGATACG.